This T cell receptor (beta chain) was sequenced in a study of cytomegalovirus exposure and HLA in healthy donors (dated by TCRdb to about 2017). Describing the broader study: In an earlier analysis of roughly 500 of the donors, 250 to 350 Gb of sequence data and just under 120 million unique TCR beta sequences from about 179 million T cells were reported. An early release that covered 640 HLA-typed donors contained 250 to 350 gigabases of sequencing data and tens of millions of unique TCR sequences. Among the roughly 380 genotyped donors, approximately 77% belonged to the genetic ancestry cluster associated with self-reported Caucasian donors. The aim of the study was to test whether cataloging public T cell receptors could identify signatures of past pathogen exposure. The T cell repertoires of around 670 subjects were profiled by immunosequencing and related to cytomegalovirus serostatus. A separate validation cohort of 90 to 150 different subjects was used in addition to the roughly 640-subject first cohort. To predict cytomegalovirus infection status, the study brought together high-throughput TCR immunosequencing, statistical association of individual TCRs with disease status, and machine learning. A later analysis re-analyzed previously published TCR beta repertoires from hundreds of donors and added high-resolution HLA genotyping to study TCR occurrence patterns. Rather than using new phenotypic data, the later analysis identified candidate immune exposures from TCR beta sequences and from how often those sequences occurred across donors. To decide whether each TCR beta V gene segment behaved as functional or pseudogenic, an earlier analysis of 587 of the donors relied on high-throughput TCR beta sequencing. Donor age, sex, ethnicity and CMV serostatus were compiled alongside the repertoire data. Genome-wide SNP genotypes for about 60% of the 666 donors were used in a later genetic analysis, which treated that subset as a discovery cohort. All discovery cohort repertoires had been generated using a single sequencing platform. HLA typing covered class I and class II loci at four-digit resolution. Typing coverage varied by locus: roughly 620-640 donors for A, B, C, DRB1 and DQB1; about 520 for DQA1; over 600 for DPA1; about 450 for DPB1. Because of strong linkage in the cohort, roughly five DR-DQ haplotypes were treated as single units for association and clustering. Among a few hundred genotyped donors of the cohort, an average of 235,054 unique TCR beta nucleotide sequences were sequenced per donor, 15% to 20% of them non-productive. Study-wide conclusions, independent of this receptor: Three of the identified cytomegalovirus-associated TCR beta chains were confirmed in vitro to be specific for cytomegalovirus antigens. In a later analysis, the rate of TCR association differed among HLA loci, with DRB1 alleles having the most associated TCRs and HLA-C alleles having the fewest. A further reported finding was that TCR beta sequences accurately predicted the HLA-A and HLA-B alleles for most subjects in the first cohort. Compared with equally common non-associated chains, HLA-associated TCR beta chains in a later analysis were more clonally expanded and had lower generation probabilities. HLA typing was unavailable for some donors at each locus, so association tests used only the typed subset. In this cohort, only TCR beta chains were sequenced, and detectable features were limited by the absence of alpha or paired-chain data. In a later genetic analysis, a missense DCLRE1C variant was associated with V-gene and J-gene trimming of TCR beta chains, and the association was replicated in an independent cohort. Several of the top co-occurrence clusters appeared to be linked to parvovirus B19, influenza, CMV and Epstein-Barr virus, according to a later analysis. Most CMV-associated TCR beta chains appeared to be HLA-restricted in a later analysis, and the HLA associations seemed to be driven largely by CMV exposure. For the cohort, immune exposure information was limited to CMV serostatus. Linkage disequilibrium might explain the correlated functional status among segregating V segments, but an unknown experimental factor could not be excluded. According to a later genetic analysis, donors in an Asian-associated ancestry cluster had fewer N-insertions in productive TCRs than the roughly 700-donor mean. In an earlier analysis of approximately 590 of the donors, most TCR beta V segments appeared in productive rearrangements about 87% or about 30% of the time, broadly matching IMGT annotations. It was suggested by the authors that the approach could potentially be generalized to other disease states and immunological phenotypes. Specific HLA alleles were associated with 18,000 or so TCR beta sequences at a false discovery rate of 0.05 in a later analysis. While some public TCRs were present in many individuals, most TCR sequences turned up only very rarely across donors. Because counts were too low, seventeen rarely observed V segments, including chromosome 9 orphons, were excluded from the earlier analysis of some 540 of the donors. Cytomegalovirus status was reported to be diagnosed by the classifier with high specificity and sensitivity in both the original and validation cohorts. Strong co-occurrence of HLA alleles, especially DR and DQ, made assigning TCR associations to individual alleles difficult. A cluster of highly shared sequence variants was judged likely to be a technical artifact of the sequencing pipeline. The 87-base-pair reads could not distinguish some IMGT-functional V segments, including TRBV6-2 and TRBV6-3, so those segments were excluded. Presence/absence analyses assumed roughly uniform sequencing depth across donors, an assumption that may not hold. In the study, some 160 TCR beta chains were listed as associated with cytomegalovirus.

The library was obtained by the immunoSEQ multiplex PCR assay. For the multiplex PCR, a mixture combining 60 forward primers for TCR Vbeta segments and 13 reverse primers for TCR Jbeta segments was used. The CDR3 region of rearranged TCR beta genes was amplified from genomic DNA by a multiplex PCR assay. Amplified TCR beta libraries were sequenced as 87-base-pair reads on the Illumina HiSeq System. Concerning the study's data processing: In a later analysis, tens of millions of unique TCR beta chains were counted across the approximately 640 repertoires, and around 10 million of these chains were shared by at least two donors. Raw reads were error-corrected and collapsed into unique sequences by a nearest-neighbor algorithm in which closely related sequences were merged to remove PCR and sequencing errors. V, D and J gene segments were assigned by aligning CDR3 sequences to IMGT reference sequences. For a sequence to be retained, at least a six-nucleotide match to both a V gene segment and a J gene segment was required. Rearrangements were called productive when the CDR3 lacked stop codons and stayed in frame with V and J; all others were non-productive. CDR3 was defined by IMGT convention, running from the second conserved V-encoded cysteine to the conserved J-encoded phenylalanine. Sequences without an unambiguous match to a single V gene segment were excluded from the earlier analysis of 450 to 750 of the donors. An earlier analysis of around 600 of the donors classified V segments as functional when productive rearrangements were above 56.7% and as segregating when the standard deviation between donors was above 5%. A statistical classification framework was built for diagnosing cytomegalovirus status from the catalog of TCR beta chain sequences. In a later analysis, TCR nucleotide sequences were compared against IMGT/GENE-DB human TR gene sequences so that V and J genes could be assigned. Using the TCRdist pipeline, a later analysis assigned CDR3 sequences along with most-parsimonious VDJ recombination scenarios. In a later analysis, each TCR beta chain was defined by its CDR3 amino acid sequence together with its V-gene family, and reads without a unique V-gene family were excluded. In a later analysis, 500 to 700 highly shared, low-generation-probability nucleotide sequences were removed to address suspected cross-contamination and a sequencing artifact. For each public chain, a later analysis derived a clonal expansion index from normalized ranks of inferred template counts within each repertoire. In a later analysis, generation probabilities were computed with a VDJ recombination model fitted to out-of-frame rearrangements, and the resulting probabilities were checked against IGoR. In a later analysis, hypergeometric tests were used to score TCR-TCR, TCR-HLA and TCR-CMV co-occurrence, with a repertoire-size bias correction applied to TCR pairs. In a later analysis, false discovery rates were estimated by permuting HLA or CMV assignments 20 times. In a later analysis, co-occurring TCRs were grouped using DBSCAN, and TCRdist sequence similarity was added for clustering within HLA-allele-positive subsets. Repertoires with fewer than 30,000 or more than 120,000 public chains, plus five repertoires with anomalous nucleotide sharing, were excluded from co-occurrence clustering. TCRdb took over this immuneACCESS table, retaining in-frame rearrangements with V and J assigned. Such tables are incomplete; in checked studies, under half of the missing clones stem from an unresolved V gene, and the remainder is unexplained. D and trimming were read from the DNA, whereas the V and J calls and clone size are those reported in that table. The sample contains 200,000 or so clones, more than 80% of them found a single time. The ten top clones hold over 2.5% of the sample.

A note on this clone: Its antigen is still unknown. Per-nucleotide qualities are absent, and no much larger clonotype sits a single base away. This sample also contains other DNA sequences that code for the same CDR3.

Taken from cysteine to phenylalanine, the CDR3 has 13 residues. Only the CDR3 DNA is retained, 39 bases long and in frame from the first base. The germline V gene provides CDR1 MNHNS and CDR2 SASEGT. Trimming accounts for 6 bases at V and 3 bases at J, while the number of junction bases matched to no gene is 2. In total, more than 500 healthy bone marrow donors made up the cohort. All cohort members were sampled while nominally healthy, although unrecorded immune exposures were likely present. The donor was CMV seropositive and belonged to the group of 250 to 300 seropositive cohort members. Every donor gave a peripheral blood sample, and the peripheral blood mononuclear cells from that sample were used for TCR beta sequencing. Genomic DNA extraction from the blood cell samples was performed with the Qiagen DNeasy Blood Extraction Kit.

The chain is assembled from TRBV6-1 and TRBJ2-3; 8 bases in between match TRBD1. The origin of this receptor is a woman in her forties or fifties in good health and CMV-seropositive. The sequencing sample was made of PBMCs. For the CDR3, the sequence is CASRRQGTDTQYF. The DNA sequence is given as TGTGCCAGCAGGAGACAGGGGACAGATACGCAGTATTTT.